This T cell receptor (beta chain) was profiled in a study of blood T cells in healthy people across ages. Whole-study results and caveats: Investigators treated diversity estimates from one million T cells as underestimates.

PCR was performed a second time for roughly 7 to 12 cycles using a sample-barcoded 5' primer and a J-beta primer mix. From the 5' RACE reads, TCRdb called clonotypes with MiXCR, one entry per CDR3 protein. Among hundreds of thousands of distinct CDR3 sequences listed, 40% to 65% were seen once. CDR1 and CDR2 (germline): MNHEY, SMNVEV (reference sequence). V lost 4 bases and J lost 6; bases outside the gene matches: 9. The CDR3 has 15 amino acids. Points on this clonotype: Its antigen is unidentified.

Input material: blood. The receptor comes from an elderly woman in good health. The rearrangement uses TRBV27 and TRBJ1-2; TRBD1 matches at 9 bases. CDR3 residues: CASSSIRQGVDGYTF. CDR3 sequence (DNA): TGTGCCAGCAGTTCTATAAGACAGGGGGTTGATGGCTACACCTTC.